This T cell receptor (beta chain) was captured by sequencing in a study of blood T cell repertoires in COVID-19. At the level of the study: Both acute and convalescent COVID-19 samples were obtained from the United States, Italy and Spain. T cells, B-cell-depleted T cells, or PBMCs supplied cDNA or gDNA.

CDR3 length: 15 residues. Looked up from germline, CDR1 is SGHAT and CDR2 is FQNNGV. J was trimmed by 4 bases and V by 5 bases; bases with no gene match: 5. This clone was detected only once. Under the authors' procedure: Scientists estimated how many nucleated cells there were by amplifying reference gene primers. Clones were read by immunoSEQ multiplex PCR, and TCRdb kept only the in-frame ones, dropping some. The V and J calls and the clone size are those of that table, but D and trimming were determined from the DNA. Counted here are fewer than 80,000 clones, around 67% occurring once; the ten biggest clones make up around 21%.

The rearrangement links TRBV11-2 to TRBJ2-1; 10 bases map to TRBD2. Sequenced input: peripheral blood. The sequence was collected from a man aged 60 to 69 with acute or convalescent COVID-19. The chain's CDR3 is CASSQRLAGYNEQFF. The DNA of the CDR3 is TGTGCCAGCAGCCAAAGACTAGCGGGTTACAATGAGCAGTTCTTC.